One and the same sample provided the 31 T cell receptor beta chains below, sequenced in a study of T cell repertoires in cytomegalovirus infection (dated by TCRdb to the late 2010s). Sequencing took place on an Illumina HiSeq 1500. The public sequencing data were trimmed at Q25 with fastp and processed into clonotypes with MiXCR by TCRdb, which kept only in-frame beta chains. When rows share a CDR3 protein, they turn into one entry using the most common DNA and genes. The sample contains roughly 230,000 distinct CDR3 sequences, over 15% of them found a single time. In total, the top ten clones hold around half of the sample. Sequences were obtained from CD8+ T cells from PBMCs. All receptors come from a human donor in good health (CMV status not recorded). Some clones in this sample may be carry-over from other donors' samples.

This clonotype was seen at least ten times. The CDR3 protein is CASSLGLGVGGYEQYF. CDR3 DNA sequence: TGTGCCAGCAGCTTAGGGTTGGGGGTGGGCGGCTACGAGCAGTACTTC. The rearrangement uses TRBV7-2 and TRBJ2-7; D is perhaps TRBD1 or TRBD2 (5 bases each). CDR1 is SGHTA and CDR2 is FQGNSA in the germline V gene. Trimming removed 1 base at V and 3 bases at J, with 16 bases between. The CDR3 is 16 residues long.

As for this clonotype: Since a much larger clone is just one base distant, this may be a read error. The chain combines TRBV12-3 or TRBV12-4 with TRBJ1-2; 10 nucleotides agree with TRBD1. J gave up 2 bases and V 2 bases, and 11 bases lay outside the gene matches. The CDR3 has 18 amino acids. CDR3 in amino acids: CASSLLGTGVGLNYGYTF. The CDR3 DNA reads as TGTGCCAGCAGTTTATTGGGGACAGGGGTGGGCCTAAACTATGGCTACACCTTC.

This clonotype was found a few times. The chain has TRBV5-6 and TRBJ1-1; D perhaps matches TRBD1 (6 bases). With 4 bases removed from V and 3 bases from J, the gap between germline ends came to 10 bases. This CDR3 region has 13 residues. CDR1 SGHDT and CDR2 YYEEEE come from the germline V gene. The CDR3 reads CASSQGIYTEAFF. As DNA, the CDR3 is TGTGCCAGCAGCCAGGGGATTTACACTGAAGCTTTCTTT.

This clonotype has ten or more counts. The CDR3 is CASSSRLAGNTGELFF. In DNA form, the CDR3 reads TGTGCCAGCAGCTCCCGACTAGCGGGGAACACCGGGGAGCTGTTTTTT. The chain uses TRBV7-6 and TRBJ2-2; 10 nucleotides align to TRBD2. Germline CDR1 SGHVS, CDR2 FNYEAQ. This CDR3 is 16 amino acids long. V lost 4 bases and J lost 1; bases outside the gene matches: 3.

This clonotype was seen ten or more times. The chain has TRBV7-8 and TRBJ2-7, with D possibly matching TRBD1 (5 bases). The CDR3 loop spans 16 amino acids. Germline V lookup: CDR1 SGHVS, CDR2 FQNEAQ. Trimming cost V 1 base and J 3 bases, with 16 bases left between them. The CDR3 nucleotides read TGTGCCAGCAGCTTAGAGGTATGGGGCCCCCTCTACGAGCAGTACTTC. It yields the protein CASSLEVWGPLYEQYF.

This clonotype was recorded only once. The CDR3 carries no conserved terminal phenylalanine or tryptophan, so it likely arises from a read error. The chain uses TRBV2 and TRBJ2-3; TRBD2 agrees at 8 bases. CDR3 length equals 18 residues. V gave up 10 bases and J gave up 1 base; unmatched junction bases: 19. Germline V lookup: CDR1 SNHLY, CDR2 FYNNEI. This CDR3 is CATGEAGVYHRGTDTQYL. CDR3 DNA sequence: TGTGCCACCGGGGAAGCGGGGGTCTACCACCGGGGCACAGATACGCAGTATCTT.

The J gene is TRBJ1-4, the V gene TRBV15; TRBD1 matches at 9 bases. CDR1 is LNHNV, CDR2 YYDKDF, per germline (reference sequence). CDR3 length equals 16 residues. Trimming took 4 bases from V and 8 from J; bases not matched to a gene: 11. The CDR3 loop is CATSNGRTGAREKLFF. CDR3 DNA: TGTGCCACCAGCAATGGTAGGACAGGGGCGAGAGAAAAACTGTTTTTT.

The chain employs TRBV6-5 and TRBJ1-1; D is unresolved. V dropped 3 bases and J dropped 0 bases, with 14 bases sitting between them. Germline lookup yields CDR1 MNHEY and CDR2 SVGAGI. The CDR3 has 16 amino acids. The CDR3 region is CASSYSTALMNTEAFF. The CDR3 nucleotides read TGTGCCAGCAGTTATTCGACCGCATTAATGAACACTGAAGCTTTCTTT.

This clonotype was seen at least ten times. The V call is TRBV11-2, the J call TRBJ2-1; 12 bases are a match to TRBD2. CDR1 SGHAT and CDR2 FQNNGV come from the germline V gene. J lost 9 bases, V lost 5 bases, and 17 bases had no gene match. The CDR3 length is 18 residues. The CDR3 here is CASSTLPSGGARGGEQFF. In DNA, the CDR3 is TGTGCCAGCAGCACCCTTCCTAGCGGGGGGGCACGAGGAGGTGAGCAGTTCTTC.

This clonotype was recorded a few times. The chain joins TRBV6-5 to TRBJ1-5; unclear D gene. The CDR3 runs to 15 residues. V lost 6 bases to trimming and J lost 4 bases, with 16 bases between them. Germline CDR1 and CDR2: MNHEY and SVGAGI. The CDR3 nucleotides are TGTGCCAGCAGCCCCTGGGAGGGTAGAAATCAGCCCCAGCATTTT. This translates into CASSPWEGRNQPQHF.

This clonotype came up many times. The chain combines TRBV28 with TRBJ1-5, with D unresolved. CDR1 is MDHEN and CDR2 is SYDVKM in the germline V gene. The CDR3 runs 16 residues. Trimming took 1 base from V and 3 from J, leaving 13 bases between them. The CDR3 nucleotides read TGTGCCAGCAGTTTATTCCGGGAGCAGATCAATCAGCCCCAGCATTTT. Its protein product is CASSLFREQINQPQHF.

This chain uses TRBV2 with TRBJ1-5; the match to TRBD1 covers 7 bases. The CDR3 has 15 residues. J was trimmed by 0 bases and V by 4 bases; bases with no gene match: 3. Per the germline V gene, CDR1 is SNHLY and CDR2 is FYNNEI. This CDR3 reads CASSAGQTSNQPQHF. The CDR3 region has the DNA TGTGCCAGCAGTGCGGGACAGACTAGCAATCAGCCCCAGCATTTT.

This clonotype appeared a few times. This rearrangement joins TRBV4-3 to TRBJ2-7; 8 nucleotides agree with TRBD1. Germline CDR1 LGHNA, CDR2 YSLEER. This CDR3 has 14 residues. Trimming cost V 5 bases and J 4 bases; bases outside gene matches: 7. The CDR3 coding sequence is TGCGCCAGCAGCTTGGACAGGGAAGTTTACGAGCAGTACTTC. The encoded protein is CASSLDREVYEQYF.

Only one count was recorded for this clonotype. The chain employs TRBV3-1 and TRBJ2-1; 12 nucleotides line up with TRBD2. Germline assignment: CDR1 LGHDT and CDR2 YNNKEL (reference sequence). CDR3 length: 17 residues. The trim removed 1 base at V and 4 bases at J, leaving 5 bases unmatched. The CDR3 DNA reads TGTGCCAGCAGCCAAGGCTCTAGCGGGGGGGCGTACAATGAGCAGTTCTTC. Translated: CASSQGSSGGAYNEQFF.

This clonotype was observed a single time. The chain recombines TRBV24-1 with TRBJ2-1; D is undetermined. The CDR3 length is 12 residues. The V end lost 3 bases, the J end lost 7 bases, and 6 bases lay between the germline ends. The V gene's germline CDR1 is KGHDR and CDR2 SFDVKD. CDR3 protein: CATSDGLNEQFF. The CDR3 DNA reads TGTGCCACCAGTGATGGGCTGAATGAGCAGTTCTTC.

In its sample, this clonotype was seen a few times. The rearrangement links TRBV5-6 to TRBJ2-7; 7 nucleotides align to TRBD2. V gave up 3 bases and J gave up 6 bases; unmatched junction bases: 6. CDR1 and CDR2 from the germline V gene are SGHDT and YYEEEE. CDR3 length: 13 residues. The CDR3 protein is CASSWGGGSEQYF. CDR3 coding DNA: TGTGCCAGCAGCTGGGGGGGAGGGTCCGAGCAGTACTTC.

This clonotype appeared many times. The gene calls are TRBV7-2 and TRBJ2-7; D ambiguous. CDR1 and CDR2 (germline): SGHTA, FQGNSA. Trimming took off 8 bases at V and 2 bases at J, with 16 bases between the two ends. The CDR3 contains 14 residues. CDR3 in amino acids: CASGSLVNPYEQYF. The CDR3 nucleotides read TGTGCCAGCGGTTCGTTGGTCAATCCCTACGAGCAGTACTTC.

There are many counts of this clonotype. The chain is built from TRBV7-3 and TRBJ2-1; TRBD2 is a possible D gene (6 bases). Trimming pared 5 bases from V and 0 bases from J, leaving 11 bases between. Germline V gene sequence: CDR1 SGHTA, CDR2 FQGTGA. CDR3 length equals 15 residues. The CDR3 reads CASSVGGSSYNEQFF. DNA of the CDR3: TGTGCCAGCAGCGTCGGGGGAAGCTCCTACAATGAGCAGTTCTTC. Full variable domain (rest looked up from reference TRBV7-3 and TRBJ2-1): GAGVSQTPSNKVTEKGKYVELRCDPISGHTALYWYRQSLGQGPEFLIYFQGTGAADDSGLPNDRFFAVRPEGSVSTLKIQRTERGDSAVYLCASSVGGSSYNEQFFGPGTRLTVL.

The V and J genes are TRBV7-6 and TRBJ2-1; D is unclear. This CDR3 is built from 14 residues. Per the germline V gene, CDR1 is SGHVS and CDR2 is FNYEAQ. Trimming shortened V by 3 bases and J by 7 bases, and 13 bases separated the two germline ends. CDR3 loop: CASSLSGPPNEQFF. CDR3 nucleotide sequence: TGTGCCAGCAGCTTGTCCGGACCGCCTAATGAGCAGTTCTTC. Together with reference TRBV7-6 and TRBJ2-1, the CDR3 gives the full variable domain: GAGVSQSPRYKVTKRGQDVALRCDPISGHVSLYWYRQALGQGPEFLTYFNYEAQQDKSGLPNDRFSAERPEGSISTLTIQRTEQRDSAMYRCASSLSGPPNEQFFGPGTRLTVL.

This clonotype was detected many times. This rearrangement joins TRBV6-6 to TRBJ2-1, with no clear D. There are 16 residues in the CDR3. CDR1 and CDR2 (germline): MNHNY, SVGAGI (reference sequence). Trimming stripped 2 bases from V and 4 bases from J, with 15 bases between. The CDR3 reads CASSYEKGAGYNEQFF. The CDR3 DNA sequence: TGTGCCAGCAGTTACGAAAAAGGAGCTGGGTACAATGAGCAGTTCTTC.

The chain recombines TRBV12-5 with TRBJ2-7, with D perhaps matching TRBD1 (6 bases). The CDR3 totals 16 residues. CDR1 and CDR2 (germline): LGHNT, FRNRAP. Trimming cost V 5 bases and J 0 bases, with 17 bases left between them. In DNA, the CDR3 is TGTGCTAGTGGTAATACCGAGGGGGTGAGCTCCTACGAGCAGTACTTC. It encodes CASGNTEGVSSYEQYF. Full variable domain (outside the CDR3, taken from reference TRBV12-5 and TRBJ2-7): DARVTQTPRHKVTEMGQEVTMRCQPILGHNTVFWYRQTMMQGLELLAYFRNRAPLDDSGMPKDRFSAEMPDATLATLKIQPSEPRDSAVYFCASGNTEGVSSYEQYFGPGTRLTVT.

The DNA for the CDR3 is TGCGCCAGCAGCCAAGATCCCTTGACTAGCGGGGGGGCGAATGAGCAGTTCTTC. It specifies CASSQDPLTSGGANEQFF. J is TRBJ2-1 and V is TRBV4-1, with 14 bases fitting TRBD2. The trim removed 0 bases at V and 7 bases at J, leaving 8 bases unmatched. CDR1 and CDR2 from the germline V gene are MGHRA and YSYEKL. This CDR3 spans 18 amino acids.

The rearrangement joins TRBV14 to TRBJ2-2; 8 bases align to TRBD1. CDR3 length: 15 residues. The V and J ends lost 4 bases and 7 bases, in that order; junction bases with no gene match: 8. Germline CDR1 is SGHDN and CDR2 is FVKESK. The CDR3 DNA reads as TGTGCCAGCAGCCCAGGGACAGGCCGCCTCGGGGAGCTGTTTTTT. It encodes CASSPGTGRLGELFF.

This clonotype came up many times. The V gene is TRBV7-8, the J gene TRBJ1-5; D unresolved. The V and J ends lost 4 bases and 4 bases respectively, with 8 bases between them. The CDR3 is made up of 13 amino acids. In germline, CDR1 is SGHVS, CDR2 FQNEAQ. The CDR3 region has the DNA TGTGCCAGCAGCTCGGGGTTGAATCAGCCCCAGCATTTT. This encodes CASSSGLNQPQHF.

The V call is TRBV10-3, the J call TRBJ1-1; the D gene is possibly TRBD1 (5 bases). Germline V gene data show CDR1 as ENHRY and CDR2 as SYGVKD. CDR3 length equals 16 residues. V was pared by 3 bases and J by 0 bases, with 14 bases between. The CDR3 region is CAISDPDLGVNTEAFF. The CDR3 DNA reads as TGTGCCATCAGTGATCCGGATCTGGGGGTGAACACTGAAGCTTTCTTT.

V usage is TRBV28 and J usage is TRBJ1-5; weak D call: TRBD1 (6 bases). Trimming removed 3 bases at V and 7 bases at J, with 16 bases between. The length of the CDR3 is 15 residues. Germline values: CDR1 MDHEN, CDR2 SYDVKM. CDR3 region: CASSLVQGSKQPQHF. CDR3 sequence (DNA): TGTGCCAGCAGTTTGGTACAGGGATCTAAACAGCCCCAGCATTTT.

This clonotype came up many times. The genes are TRBV7-2 and TRBJ2-1, with 8 positions matching TRBD2. The CDR3 has 17 amino acids. CDR1 and CDR2 from the germline V gene are SGHTA and FQGNSA. After removal of 1 base from V and 4 bases from J, the junction contained 9 bases not matched to a gene. The CDR3 spells CASSLGSSGSWYNEQFF. The CDR3 DNA reads TGTGCCAGCAGCTTAGGGTCTAGCGGGTCCTGGTACAATGAGCAGTTCTTC.

In this sample, this clonotype turned up many times. The chain recombines TRBV28 with TRBJ2-7; TRBD1 aligns across 8 bases. This CDR3 comprises 14 residues. The V segment lost 4 bases and the J segment 2 bases; nucleotides outside the gene matches: 4. Per germline, CDR1 MDHEN and CDR2 SYDVKM. CDR3 nucleotide sequence: TGTGCCAGCAGTTACAGGGACAGGACCTACGAGCAGTACTTC. Amino acids: CASSYRDRTYEQYF.

This clonotype was recorded a few times. The chain is built from TRBV19 and TRBJ2-3; possible D gene TRBD2, 5 bases. CDR3 length: 15 amino acids. Trimming left V 4 bases short and J 6 bases short, with 17 bases between. From germline, CDR1 is LNHDA and CDR2 SQIVND (reference sequence). The CDR3 sequence is CASSTPWAGGDTQYF. The CDR3 nucleotides read TGTGCCAGTAGTACCCCGTGGGCAGGCGGGGATACGCAGTATTTT.

The chain couples TRBV20-1 to TRBJ2-7, with 9 nucleotides matching TRBD2. Trimming took 5 bases from V and 2 from J; bases not matched to a gene: 10. The CDR3 has 15 amino acids. The germline V gene encodes CDR1 DFQATT and CDR2 SNEGSKA (reference sequence). This CDR3 reads CSAPQGVAGAYEQYF. CDR3 sequence (DNA): TGCAGTGCTCCCCAAGGGGTAGCGGGGGCCTACGAGCAGTACTTC.

The genes are TRBV7-8 and TRBJ2-7, with 14 bases that match TRBD2. The germline V gene has CDR1 SGHVS and CDR2 FQNEAQ. This CDR3 region has 15 residues. J gave up 3 bases and V 6 bases, and 4 bases lay outside the gene matches. This chain's CDR3 is CASREGLAGVYEQYF. For the CDR3, the DNA is TGTGCCAGCAGGGAGGGACTAGCGGGGGTCTACGAGCAGTACTTC.